The source of this T cell receptor beta chain is a study of blood T cell repertoires in COVID-19. Across the whole study: The study drew acute and convalescent COVID-19 samples from the United States, Italy and Spain. The cDNA or gDNA used as material had been derived from T cells, B-cell-depleted T cells, or PBMCs.

The authors' processing: Reference gene primer amplification gave nucleated cell count estimates. This table comes from immunoSEQ multiplex PCR, and its TCRdb copy is limited to in-frame clones, with some not included. V and J calls and clone size follow that table, whereas D and trimming were derived from the DNA. The table records 88,000 or so clones, roughly three quarters of them present only once. V shed 1 base and J shed 5 bases, with 4 bases lying between them. The CDR3 is 12 amino acids. Per the germline V gene, CDR1 is LGHDT and CDR2 is YNNKEL (reference sequence). The material sequenced was peripheral blood. The chain employs TRBV3-1 (or the pseudogene TRBV3-2) and TRBJ2-3; no clear D gene. This clonotype was obtained from a human donor in a cohort sampled during active COVID-19. In DNA form, the CDR3 reads TGTGCCAGCAGCCAAGCTAGAGATACGCAGTATTTT. It encodes CASSQARDTQYF.